Listed here are 4 T cell receptor beta chains from one sample, sequenced in a study of shared clonotypes between healthy human individuals. Libraries were prepared by immunoSEQ multiplex PCR; TCRdb keeps only in-frame clonotypes and omits some of them. Here the sample spans just over 2,000,000 clones, around 95% being singletons. The sample was naive CD4+ T cells sorted from blood. Stated subset: CD45RA+ positively selected. All receptors come from a man between 18 and 35 years old in good health.

V and J are TRBV23-1 and TRBJ1-2, with TRBD1 identical over 7 bases. TRBV23-1 falls under the ORF class, with uncertain function. The ends lost 6 bases at V and 5 bases at J; junction bases unmatched: 18. The CDR3 is 17 residues long. Here the CDR3 DNA reads TGCGCCAGCAGCCGCACCCGCGACAGGGCGCAAGGGTATGGCTACACCTTC. Its protein is CASSRTRDRAQGYGYTF.

This chain joins TRBV4-1 and TRBJ2-3, with D uncertain. V lost 2 bases, J lost 4 bases, and 7 bases lay in between. The germline gives CDR1 MGHRA, CDR2 YSYEKL. The length of the CDR3 is 13 residues. The DNA for the CDR3 is TGCGCCAGCAGCCAATCGGTGCCAGATACGCAGTATTTT. Amino acid sequence: CASSQSVPDTQYF.

As regards this clone: Other nucleotide sequences in the sample specify the same CDR3. The chain carries TRBV5-1 and TRBJ1-5, with 8 nucleotides matching TRBD1. Germline CDR1 reads SGHRS; CDR2 reads YFSETQ. CDR3 length: 15 residues. The ends lost 0 bases at V and 4 bases at J; junction bases unmatched: 3. This CDR3 is CASSLAGTGNQPQHF. The CDR3 DNA follows: TGCGCCAGCAGCTTGGCCGGGACAGGAAATCAGCCCCAGCATTTT.

As to this clone: The CDR3 carries no conserved terminal phenylalanine or tryptophan, so it likely arises from a read error. The rearrangement links TRBV28 to TRBJ2-7; a weak D match, TRBD1 (5 bases). The CDR3 has 12 residues. V shed 5 bases and J shed 5 bases, with 10 bases lying between them. CDR1 is MDHEN and CDR2 is SYDVKM in the germline V gene. In nucleotides, the CDR3 is TGTGCCAGCAGTGCGACCAGGGACGAGCAGTACCTC. Translated, it gives CASSATRDEQYL.